Presented here are 9 T cell receptor beta chains from one specimen sequenced in a study of HIV-infected patients and healthy controls. Whole blood was used without fractionation, so all unsorted peripheral T cells were included. cDNA was made from approximately 500 ng RNA using alpha and beta constant primers. Using multiplexing indices, alpha and beta chain libraries were generated apart by chain-specific third strand synthesis. TCRdb fed the 5' RACE reads into MiXCR, producing one record per CDR3 protein. This repertoire shows approximately 25,000 distinct CDR3 sequences, approximately 9% found once; its top ten account for about 4%. Sequencing used blood. These receptors all stem from an adult in good health.

This chain connects TRBV10-3 to TRBJ2-7; TRBD1 matches at 7 bases. This CDR3 region has 14 residues. V dropped 6 bases and J dropped 5; count of bases not matched to a gene: 10. CDR1 is ENHRY and CDR2 is SYGVKD in the germline V gene. The CDR3 sequence: CAISGTVGPHEQYF. CDR3 coding DNA: TGTGCCATCAGCGGGACAGTGGGGCCCCACGAGCAGTACTTC.

This clonotype was counted a few times. V is TRBV2 and J is TRBJ2-5; 9 bases fit TRBD1. The CDR3 is 13 residues long. CDR1 and CDR2 (germline): SNHLY, FYNNEI. The V segment lost 11 bases and the J segment 1 base; nucleotides outside the gene matches: 5. The CDR3 spells CAGGQGLQETQYF. The DNA of the CDR3 is TGTGCCGGGGGACAGGGACTCCAAGAGACCCAGTACTTC.

This clonotype was found many times. This chain links TRBV6-5 with TRBJ2-5; D unresolved. V gave up 2 bases and J gave up 5 bases, with 3 bases separating them. This CDR3 is 11 amino acids long. Germline values: CDR1 MNHEY, CDR2 SVGAGI. The CDR3 sequence is CASSYGETQYF. The CDR3 DNA follows: TGTGCCAGCAGTTACGGGGAGACCCAGTACTTC.

The V gene is TRBV10-3, the J gene TRBJ1-1; 8 bases line up with TRBD1. CDR1 ENHRY and CDR2 SYGVKD come from the germline V gene. CDR3 length: 16 amino acids. Unmatched junction bases numbered 3, after V lost 0 bases and J lost 0 bases. CDR3 nucleotide sequence: TGTGCCATCAGTGAGTCGAAGGACAGGGTGAACACTGAAGCTTTCTTT. Its protein product is CAISESKDRVNTEAFF.

The table lists this clonotype with many counts. The V call is TRBV15, the J call TRBJ1-1; TRBD1 might be the D (5 bases). V was shortened by 5 bases and J by 1 base, with 11 bases between the two germline ends. CDR1 LNHNV and CDR2 YYDKDF come from the germline V gene (reference sequence). This CDR3 is 14 amino acids long. CDR3 residues: CATSVGVKNTEAFF. CDR3 DNA sequence: TGTGCCACCAGCGTAGGGGTAAAGAACACTGAAGCTTTCTTT.

This clonotype is medium-sized within its sample. The chain recombines TRBV29-1 with TRBJ1-1; TRBD1 matches at 8 bases. Unmatched junction bases numbered 6, after V lost 3 bases and J lost 3 bases. The length of the CDR3 is 14 residues. In germline, CDR1 is SQVTM, CDR2 ANQGSEA. The CDR3 spells CSVDIQGVDTEAFF. The CDR3 DNA sequence: TGCAGCGTTGATATACAGGGGGTGGACACTGAAGCTTTCTTT.

This clonotype was found many times. The gene calls are TRBV20-1 and TRBJ2-1; 10 bases line up with TRBD2. The V and J ends lost 6 bases and 8 bases, in that order; junction bases with no gene match: 10. This CDR3 spans 14 amino acids. From germline, CDR1 is DFQATT and CDR2 SNEGSKA (reference sequence). Here the CDR3 DNA reads TGCAGTGCAGCAAGCGGGGGGGCCTTGTATGAGCAGTTCTTC. It yields the protein CSAASGGALYEQFF.

Many counts were recorded for this clonotype. The chain recombines TRBV7-6 with TRBJ1-6; the D gene is possibly TRBD1 (5 bases). Deletions cut 5 bases from V and 9 bases from J, with 14 bases between. The CDR3 covers 14 residues. Germline V lookup: CDR1 SGHVS, CDR2 FNYEAQ. This chain's CDR3 is CASSPRLGGSPLHF. CDR3 sequence (DNA): TGTGCCAGCAGCCCTCGACTTGGGGGTTCACCCCTCCACTTT.

The table lists this clonotype with many counts. This chain links TRBV3-1 with TRBJ2-1, with 8 bases lining up with TRBD1. Germline values: CDR1 LGHDT, CDR2 YNNKEL (reference sequence). This CDR3 comprises 17 residues. Unmatched junction bases numbered 17, after V lost 5 bases and J lost 8 bases. CDR3: CASSSRPGQVPLDEQFF. The CDR3, as DNA: TGTGCCAGCAGCAGTCGTCCGGGACAGGTTCCTCTTGATGAGCAGTTCTTC.